Shown below are 16 T cell receptor beta chains from a single sample sequenced in a study of blood T cell repertoires in COVID-19. Here immunoSEQ multiplex PCR was the method, and the copy in TCRdb shows in-frame clones only, minus some. The sample lists 210,000 or so clones, 84% occurring once. The sample taken for sequencing was peripheral blood. These receptors originate from an elderly woman with active or convalescent COVID-19.

J is TRBJ2-7 and V is TRBV19; 8 bases line up with TRBD2. The CDR3 consists of 15 residues. V was pared by 5 bases and J by 4 bases, with 10 bases of the junction left unmatched. Looked up from germline, CDR1 is LNHDA and CDR2 is SQIVND (reference sequence). In DNA, the CDR3 is TGTGCCAGTAGTCCTCCGGGGGGGGCTCTGTACGAGCAGTACTTC. This translates into CASSPPGGALYEQYF.

This sequence joins TRBV19 and TRBJ2-1, with 11 bases matching TRBD2. V shed 4 bases, J shed 5 bases, and the junction held 4 bases outside the gene matches. Germline CDR1 reads LNHDA; CDR2 reads SQIVND (reference sequence). The CDR3 has 15 residues. CDR3 nucleotides: TGTGCCAGTAGTACCGGGACTAGCGGCAACAATGAGCAGTTCTTC. Its translation: CASSTGTSGNNEQFF.

The V call is TRBV18, the J call TRBJ2-3; 7 bases agree with TRBD1. Germline lookup yields CDR1 KGHSH and CDR2 LQKENI. The CDR3 consists of 15 residues. J lost 3 bases, V lost 3 bases, and 6 bases had no gene match. CDR3 sequence: CASSPLQGRTDTQYF. CDR3 sequence (DNA): TGTGCCAGCTCACCCTTACAGGGGAGAACAGATACGCAGTATTTT.

This clone was detected only once. The V gene is TRBV7-2, the J gene TRBJ1-4; perhaps TRBD1 as D (6 bases). The V end was cut by 5 bases, the J end by 15 bases, with 19 bases between. The germline V gene has CDR1 SGHTA and CDR2 FQGNSA. The CDR3 length is 13 residues. The CDR3 DNA reads TGTGCCAGCAGCGAACAGGGCATTGGATCGATGTTTTTT. As protein: CASSEQGIGSMFF.

This clone showed up just a few times. The genes are TRBV6-1 and TRBJ1-5; D is unresolved. The germline CDR1 and CDR2 sequences are MNHNS and SASEGT. Trimming removed 5 bases from V and 5 bases from J, with 7 bases in between. The CDR3 sequence is 12 residues long. CDR3 coding DNA: TGTGCCAGCAGTTATAATGATCAGCCCCAGCATTTT. Protein product: CASSYNDQPQHF.

The V call is TRBV27, the J call TRBJ2-4, with 7 bases aligning to TRBD2. This CDR3 spans 15 amino acids. Trimming at V came to 1 base and at J to 7 bases, leaving 7 bases not matched to a gene. CDR1 MNHEY and CDR2 SMNVEV come from the germline V gene (reference sequence). CDR3 sequence reads: CASSLFGTTNNIQYF. CDR3 coding DNA: TGTGCCAGCAGTTTATTCGGGACTACGAATAACATTCAGTACTTC.

V usage is TRBV24-1 and J usage is TRBJ2-2; TRBD1 might be the D (6 bases). The V end was cut by 9 bases, the J end by 3 bases, with 10 bases between. In germline, CDR1 is KGHDR, CDR2 SFDVKD. The CDR3 sequence is 13 residues long. This CDR3 is CATARGYTGELFF. The CDR3 DNA is TGTGCCACCGCCAGGGGTTACACCGGGGAGCTGTTTTTT.

The chain carries TRBV19 and TRBJ1-3; D possibly corresponds to TRBD1 (6 bases). Germline V gene lookup returns CDR1 LNHDA and CDR2 SQIVND (reference sequence). This CDR3 region has 13 residues. Trimming took off 4 bases at V and 9 bases at J, with 13 bases between the two ends. The CDR3 nucleotides read TGTGCCAGTAGTACGGACAGCGCCTCCACCATATATTTT. Translated: CASSTDSASTIYF.

V usage is TRBV5-4 and J usage is TRBJ1-6; tentative D call: TRBD1 (5 bases). There are 15 residues in the CDR3. Germline values: CDR1 SGHNT, CDR2 YYREEE (reference sequence). V lost 4 bases, J lost 6 bases, and 14 bases lay in between. The CDR3 coding sequence is TGTGCCAGCAGCCTGCAGGGCAGGATTAATTCACCCCTCCACTTT. Translating gives CASSLQGRINSPLHF.

The chain links TRBV10-2 to TRBJ2-2; D perhaps matches TRBD2 (5 bases). From germline, CDR1 is WSHSY and CDR2 SAAADI. The V gene lost 11 bases and the J gene lost 1 base, with 14 bases spanning the gap. The CDR3 is 14 residues long. CDR3 loop: CAAYGVRNTGELFF. Written as DNA, the CDR3 is TGCGCCGCTTACGGGGTCCGGAACACCGGGGAGCTGTTTTTT.

The gene calls are TRBV6-1 and TRBJ2-7; TRBD1 matches 9 bases. Germline CDR1 and CDR2: MNHNS and SASEGT. CDR3 length equals 15 residues. V lost 3 bases, J lost 4 bases, and 7 bases stayed unmatched. The CDR3 region has the DNA TGTGCCAGCAGTGACCGGGACAGGGTTTCGTACGAGCAGTACTTC. It specifies CASSDRDRVSYEQYF.

This clone was detected only a few times. The chain joins TRBV27 to TRBJ1-6; D gene ambiguous. Trimming took off 5 bases at V and 0 bases at J, with 8 bases between the two ends. This CDR3 contains 15 residues. CDR1 and CDR2 from the germline V gene are MNHEY and SMNVEV (reference sequence). CDR3 bases: TGTGCCAGCAGTAGAGGGAGCTCCTATAATTCACCCCTCCACTTT. Translation: CASSRGSSYNSPLHF.

V and J are TRBV6-2 or TRBV6-3 and TRBJ2-7; D perhaps matches TRBD2 (5 bases). V shed 2 bases and J shed 3 bases, with 14 bases lying between them. CDR3 size: 15 residues. Germline V CDR1 and CDR2: MNHEY, SVGEGT. CDR3 residues: CASSYGLAQIYEQYF. CDR3 bases: TGTGCCAGCAGTTACGGCCTAGCCCAGATCTACGAGCAGTACTTC.

As regards this clone: At one boundary the junction diverges from the germline segment, which might be a read error. The rearrangement links TRBV7-7 to TRBJ2-7; 8 bases fit TRBD1. CDR1 SSHAT and CDR2 FNYEAQ come from the germline V gene (reference sequence). The length of the CDR3 is 14 residues. The DNA of the CDR3 is TGTGCTAGCAGCACGGGGCAGGGGGCTGGCGAGCAGTACTTC. This gives the protein CASSTGQGAGEQYF. Full variable domain (rest looked up from reference TRBV7-7 and TRBJ2-7): GAGVSQSPRYKVTKRGQDVTLRCDPISSHATLYWYQQALGQGPEFLTYFNYEAQPDKSGLPSDRFSAERPEGSISTLTIQRTEQRDSAMYRCASSTGQGAGEQYFGPGTRLTVT.

The V gene is TRBV30, the J gene TRBJ2-1; maybe TRBD2 (6 bases). Trimming stripped 5 bases from V and 2 bases from J, with 16 bases between. Germline V gene sequence: CDR1 GTSNPN, CDR2 SVGIG (reference sequence). This CDR3 contains 15 residues. In DNA form, the CDR3 reads TGTGCCTGGGCGAATGGCGGGATCCCCTACAATGAGCAGTTCTTC. Translating gives CAWANGGIPYNEQFF.

The chain uses TRBV3-1 (or the pseudogene TRBV3-2) and TRBJ2-2, with 7 bases aligning to TRBD2. The germline gives CDR1 LGHDT, CDR2 YNNKEL (reference sequence). This CDR3 has 14 residues. The trim removed 2 bases at V and 4 bases at J, leaving 1 base unmatched. This chain's CDR3 is CASSQWEGTGELFF. The CDR3 DNA follows: TGTGCCAGCAGCCAATGGGAGGGCACCGGGGAGCTGTTTTTT.